The next 20 T cell receptor beta chains were all read from a single sample in a study of beta chain features in type 1 diabetes. The entirety of the isolated RNA underwent reverse transcription, so expressed TCRB transcripts were sequenced. Assay used: immunoSEQ multiplex PCR; TCRdb lists only in-frame clones, some missing. The sample lists 970,000 or so clones, 17% seen once, with roughly 0.025% in the top ten. The sequencing input was naive CD4+ T cells from blood. These receptors were taken from a woman aged 18-35 years in good health.

This chain links TRBV6-6 with TRBJ2-3, with TRBD1 matching 10 bases. With V trimmed by 9 bases and J by 3 bases, 3 bases remained unmatched. Germline lookup yields CDR1 MNHNY and CDR2 SVGAGI (reference sequence). The length of the CDR3 is 13 residues. This CDR3 reads CASRQGATDTQYF. The CDR3 nucleotides are TGTGCCAGTCGACAGGGGGCGACAGATACGCAGTATTTT.

This clone was recorded a few times. This chain links TRBV11-1 with TRBJ2-1; perhaps TRBD1 as D (6 bases). Trimming took off 1 base at V and 2 bases at J, with 15 bases between the two ends. Per the germline V gene, CDR1 is SGHAT and CDR2 is FQDESV (reference sequence). The CDR3 has 17 amino acids. As DNA, the CDR3 is TGTGCCAGCAGCTTAGAGGCCGGCAGGGGCGCCTACAATGAGCAGTTCTTC. As protein: CASSLEAGRGAYNEQFF.

V is TRBV28 and J is TRBJ1-3; tentatively, D is TRBD1 (5 bases). V was clipped by 5 bases and J by 0 bases, with 11 bases between them. The germline CDR1 and CDR2 sequences are MDHEN and SYDVKM. The CDR3 has 15 amino acids. DNA for the CDR3: TGTGCCAGCAGTCCCGGGGGGGACTCTGGAAACACCATATATTTT. Protein: CASSPGGDSGNTIYF.

In its sample, this clone was seen a few times. The gene calls are TRBV7-3 and TRBJ2-1; possibly TRBD2 for D (6 bases). The CDR3 is 17 amino acids. Germline CDR1 is SGHTA and CDR2 is FQGTGA. V was cut by 5 bases and J by 4 bases, with 21 bases left in between. Here the CDR3 DNA reads TGTGCCAGCAGCCCGGCCGGGGGTCCGTTGAGATACAATGAGCAGTTCTTC. Translated: CASSPAGGPLRYNEQFF.

V and J are TRBV12-5 and TRBJ2-3; TRBD2 matches at 8 bases. This CDR3 is built from 16 residues. Unmatched junction bases numbered 6, after V lost 3 bases and J lost 1 base. The germline V gene encodes CDR1 LGHNT and CDR2 FRNRAP. CDR3 loop: CASGFSLTSGTDTQYF. The CDR3 bases are TGTGCTAGTGGTTTCTCCCTGACTAGCGGCACAGATACGCAGTATTTT.

The rearrangement joins TRBV5-1 to TRBJ2-1; the D is unclear. Germline V gene sequence: CDR1 SGHRS, CDR2 YFSETQ. Trimming removed 0 bases from V and 8 bases from J, with 12 bases in between. The CDR3 has 14 residues. The CDR3 DNA reads as TGCGCCAGCAGCTTGGGTCTAGAACCCGATGAGCAGTTCTTC. Translated, it gives CASSLGLEPDEQFF.

Comment on this clone: Different DNA sequences within this sample yield the same CDR3. This chain links TRBV5-4 with TRBJ2-5; unclear D gene. There are 14 residues in the CDR3. V shed 2 bases and J shed 2 bases, with 10 bases lying between them. The germline V gene has CDR1 SGHNT and CDR2 YYREEE (reference sequence). The CDR3 coding sequence is TGTGCCAGCAGCTTAGGCGCAACTCAAGAGACCCAGTACTTC. Residues: CASSLGATQETQYF.

This clone was picked up a small number of times. The chain recombines TRBV27 with TRBJ2-7; D call uncertain. CDR3 length: 14 residues. Trimming took 2 bases from V and 0 from J, leaving 8 bases between them. The V gene's germline CDR1 is MNHEY and CDR2 SMNVEV (reference sequence). This CDR3 reads CASSLKADSYEQYF. CDR3 DNA: TGTGCCAGCAGTTTAAAGGCTGACTCCTACGAGCAGTACTTC.

Only a few counts were recorded for this clone. The CDR3 here is CASNSYSGNKNEQFF. The CDR3, as DNA: TGTGCCAGCAACTCATACAGCGGGAATAAAAATGAGCAGTTCTTC. V usage is TRBV6-5 and J usage is TRBJ2-1; the match to TRBD2 covers 7 bases. After removal of 7 bases from V and 7 bases from J, the junction contained 13 bases not matched to a gene. Germline CDR1 MNHEY, CDR2 SVGAGI. The CDR3 consists of 15 residues.

This clone appeared a few times. This chain connects TRBV2 to TRBJ2-1; D gene unclear. The CDR3 has 13 amino acids. Looked up from germline, CDR1 is SNHLY and CDR2 is FYNNEI. The V gene lost 3 bases and the J gene lost 7 bases, with 10 bases spanning the gap. The chain's CDR3 is CASSEPYRNEQFF. CDR3 coding DNA: TGTGCCAGCAGTGAGCCCTACCGAAATGAGCAGTTCTTC.

V gene TRBV18 combines with J gene TRBJ2-7, with 10 bases matching TRBD1. This CDR3 comprises 16 residues. Germline trimming cut 6 bases from V and 4 bases from J; bases unmatched to any gene: 12. Germline CDR1 is KGHSH and CDR2 is LQKENI. CDR3: CASSGNRDRGLYEQYF. CDR3 nucleotide sequence: TGTGCCAGCTCTGGAAACCGGGACAGGGGACTGTACGAGCAGTACTTC.

This clone came up a few times. The chain joins TRBV4-2 to TRBJ2-5, with D maybe TRBD2 (6 bases). Germline V CDR1 and CDR2: LGHNA, YNFKEQ. V shed 0 bases and J shed 5 bases, with 13 bases lying between them. The CDR3 covers 15 residues. The CDR3 reads CASSQDRLATETQYF. DNA for the CDR3: TGTGCCAGCAGCCAAGACAGGCTAGCGACGGAGACCCAGTACTTC.

Concerning this clone: One end of the junction is discordant with germline, which a read error may explain. The chain employs TRBV5-4 and TRBJ2-7, with D possibly being TRBD1 or TRBD2 (6 bases each). The CDR3 is 13 residues long. Germline CDR1 is SGHNT and CDR2 is YYREEE (reference sequence). The DNA for the CDR3 is TGTGCCAGCAGCTCGGGGCTGACAGGAGGGCCGTACTGG. Its protein is CASSSGLTGGPYW.

Here the CDR3 DNA reads TGCGCCAGCAGCTCTCTCGGCGGGGATTTCACAGATACGCAGTATTTT. Translated, it gives CASSSLGGDFTDTQYF. The chain recombines TRBV5-1 with TRBJ2-3; TRBD2 might be the D (6 bases). This CDR3 has 16 residues. Germline V lookup: CDR1 SGHRS, CDR2 YFSETQ. The germline V and J ends were trimmed by 3 bases and 2 bases, with 16 bases remaining between them.

This clone was picked up a small number of times. The rearrangement links TRBV5-1 to TRBJ2-1; 7 bases line up with TRBD2. The V segment lost 4 bases and the J segment 0 bases; nucleotides outside the gene matches: 7. CDR1 is SGHRS and CDR2 is YFSETQ in the germline V gene. The CDR3 has 16 residues. The CDR3 region has the DNA TGCGCCAGCAGCGGGTCGGCGGGAGTCTCCTACAATGAGCAGTTCTTC. Translated, it gives CASSGSAGVSYNEQFF.

This clone has more than one count but fewer than ten. CDR3 region: CASSHNASGNSYNEQFF. The CDR3 nucleotides are TGTGCCAGCAGCCACAACGCTAGCGGGAACTCCTACAATGAGCAGTTCTTC. The chain uses TRBV14 and TRBJ2-1, with TRBD2 identical over 9 bases. CDR1 and CDR2 (germline): SGHDN, FVKESK. The length of the CDR3 is 17 residues. Trimming took 3 bases from V and 0 from J; bases not matched to a gene: 6.

This clone was detected only a few times. V usage is TRBV18 and J usage is TRBJ1-1; possible D gene TRBD1, 6 bases. Germline-derived CDR1 and CDR2 are KGHSH and LQKENI. The CDR3 spans 14 residues. V was cut by 8 bases and J by 0 bases, with 13 bases left in between. In nucleotides, the CDR3 is TGTGCCAGCGCAGGAGGACAGCTGAACACTGAAGCTTTCTTT. Its translation: CASAGGQLNTEAFF.

This rearrangement joins TRBV5-1 to TRBJ2-6, with a tentative D call TRBD1 (6 bases). The V gene's germline CDR1 is SGHRS and CDR2 YFSETQ. The CDR3 covers 20 residues. V shed 4 bases and J shed 0 bases, with 23 bases lying between them. CDR3 in DNA: TGCGCCAGCAGCCCCCGCAGGGGAACAGGAGAGGCCTCTGGGGCCAACGTCCTGACTTTC. This gives the protein CASSPRRGTGEASGANVLTF.

The J gene is TRBJ2-2, the V gene TRBV7-2; no reliable D call. The CDR3 spans 15 residues. Germline CDR1 is SGHTA and CDR2 is FQGNSA. V lost 1 base, J lost 3 bases, and 9 bases lay in between. The CDR3 DNA is TGTGCCAGCAGCTTAGAGGGCTATCACACCGGGGAGCTGTTTTTT. It translates to CASSLEGYHTGELFF.

This clone was seen more than once but under ten times. The J gene is TRBJ2-3, the V gene TRBV4-2; TRBD2 agrees at 14 bases. The germline CDR1 and CDR2 sequences are LGHNA and YNFKEQ. The CDR3 length is 17 residues. The V and J ends lost 1 base and 3 bases, in that order; junction bases with no gene match: 3. The CDR3 region is CASSQVGTSGRTDTQYF. CDR3 DNA: TGTGCCAGCAGCCAAGTTGGGACTAGCGGGAGAACAGATACGCAGTATTTT.